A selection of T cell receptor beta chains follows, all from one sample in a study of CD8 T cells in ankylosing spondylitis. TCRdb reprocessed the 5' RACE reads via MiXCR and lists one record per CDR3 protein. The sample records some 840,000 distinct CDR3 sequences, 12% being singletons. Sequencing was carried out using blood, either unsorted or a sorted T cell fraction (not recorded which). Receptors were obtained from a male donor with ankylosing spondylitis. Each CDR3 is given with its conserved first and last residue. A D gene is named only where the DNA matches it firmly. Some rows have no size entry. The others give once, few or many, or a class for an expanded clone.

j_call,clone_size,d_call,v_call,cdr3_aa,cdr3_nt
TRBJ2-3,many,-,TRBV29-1,CSVIPDTQYF,TGCAGCGTTATCCCGGATACGCAGTATTTT
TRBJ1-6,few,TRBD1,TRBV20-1,CSARYSGQLNSPLHF,TGCAGTGCTAGGTATTCGGGACAGCTTAATTCACCCCTCCACTTT
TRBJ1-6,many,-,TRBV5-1,CASSLWARKDNSPLHF,TGCGCCAGCAGCTTGTGGGCAAGGAAGGATAATTCACCCCTCCACTTT
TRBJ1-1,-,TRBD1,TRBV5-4,CASWRQGRGTEAFF,TGTGCCAGCTGGCGACAGGGGAGAGGCACTGAAGCTTTCTTT
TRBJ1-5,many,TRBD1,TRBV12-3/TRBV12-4,CASSLGTGLEPQHF,TGTGCCAGCAGCCTTGGGACAGGGTTAGAGCCCCAGCATTTT
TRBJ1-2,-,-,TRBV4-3,CASSQGTSNYGYTF,TGCGCCAGCAGCCAAGGGACATCTAACTATGGCTACACCTTC
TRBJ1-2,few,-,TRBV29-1,CSVTDGYTF,TGCAGCGTGACGGATGGCTACACCTTC
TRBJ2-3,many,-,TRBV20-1,CSARGRSTDTQYF,TGCAGTGCTAGAGGCCGTAGCACAGATACGCAGTATTTT
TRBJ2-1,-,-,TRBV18,CASSPRDSQKGDNERFF,TGTGCCAGCTCACCGCGGGACTCACAAAAGGGGGACAATGAGCGGTTCTTC
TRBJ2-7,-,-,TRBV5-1,CASRVGQGGHEQYF,TGCGCCAGCAGAGTTGGGCAGGGAGGTCACGAGCAGTACTTC
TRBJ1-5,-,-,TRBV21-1,CASKSFYSNQPQHF,TGTGCCAGCAAATCCTTTTATAGCAATCAGCCCCAGCATTTT
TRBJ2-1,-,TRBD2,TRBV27,CASLRAGGHEQFF,TGTGCCAGCCTCAGGGCGGGAGGGCATGAGCAGTTCTTC
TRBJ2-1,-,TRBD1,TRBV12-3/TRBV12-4,CASRRTDRGGRNEQFF,TGTGCCAGCAGGCGGACTGACAGGGGCGGGCGGAATGAGCAGTTCTTC
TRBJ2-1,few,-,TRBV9,CASSAALGEAYNEQFF,TGTGCCAGCAGCGCCGCCTTGGGGGAGGCCTACAATGAGCAGTTCTTC
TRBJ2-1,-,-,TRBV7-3,CASSPRAGTYNEQFF,TGTGCCAGCAGCCCCCGGGCTGGTACCTACAATGAGCAGTTCTTC
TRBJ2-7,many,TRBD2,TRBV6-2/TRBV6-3,CASSSPGTSVYEQYF,TGTGCCAGCAGTTCGCCCGGGACTAGCGTTTACGAGCAGTACTTC
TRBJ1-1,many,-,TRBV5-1,CASSVSDTEAFF,TGCGCCAGCAGCGTCTCGGATACTGAAGCTTTCTTT
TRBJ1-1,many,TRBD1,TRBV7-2,CASSWDREYTEAFF,TGTGCCAGCAGCTGGGACAGGGAGTACACTGAAGCTTTCTTT
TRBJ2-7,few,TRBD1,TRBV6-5,CASSPSGQVPTYEQYF,TGTGCCAGCAGTCCCTCGGGACAGGTCCCCACCTACGAGCAGTACTTC
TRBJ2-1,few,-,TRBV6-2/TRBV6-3,CASSYSTRSYNEQFF,TGTGCCAGCAGTTACTCTACGAGGTCATACAATGAGCAGTTCTTC
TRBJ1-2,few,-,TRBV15,CATSRDHGSLYGYTF,TGTGCCACCAGCAGAGACCACGGGTCTCTCTATGGCTACACCTTC
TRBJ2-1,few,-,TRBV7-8,CASSLWAEGANEQFF,TGTGCCAGCAGCTTATGGGCGGAGGGCGCCAATGAGCAGTTCTTC
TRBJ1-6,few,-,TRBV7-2,CASSWSRVRSPLHF,TGTGCCAGCAGCTGGTCCAGGGTGAGATCACCCCTCCACTTT
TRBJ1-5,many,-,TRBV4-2,CASSQDTNQPQHF,TGTGCCAGCAGCCAAGACACCAATCAGCCCCAGCATTTT
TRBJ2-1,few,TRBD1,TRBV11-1,CASSSRRDRVNEQFF,TGTGCCAGCAGCTCAAGAAGGGACAGGGTCAACGAGCAGTTCTTC
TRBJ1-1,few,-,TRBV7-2,CASSSYWNTEAFF,TGTGCCAGCAGCTCGTATTGGAACACTGAAGCTTTCTTT
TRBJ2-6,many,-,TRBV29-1,CSVTAIRSGANVLTF,TGCAGCGTTACGGCCATCCGCTCTGGGGCCAACGTCCTGACTTTC
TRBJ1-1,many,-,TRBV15,CATSRASEGWGAFF,TGTGCCACCAGCAGAGCCTCGGAGGGCTGGGGAGCTTTCTTT
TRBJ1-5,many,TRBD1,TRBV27,CASRSNYRTGSNQPQHF,TGTGCCAGCAGATCTAACTATAGGACAGGGTCGAATCAGCCCCAGCATTTT
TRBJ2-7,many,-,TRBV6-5,CASSYYLGGRGEQYF,TGTGCCAGCAGTTACTATCTGGGGGGTAGAGGCGAGCAGTACTTC
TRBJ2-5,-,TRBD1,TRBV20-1,CSARANRGRETQYF,TGCAGTGCTAGAGCCAACAGGGGGCGGGAGACCCAGTACTTC
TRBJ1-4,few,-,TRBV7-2,CASSPDRLDSEKLFF,TGTGCCAGCAGCCCGGACAGACTAGATAGTGAAAAACTGTTTTTT
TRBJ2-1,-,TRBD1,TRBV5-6,CASNIDRGGNYNEQFF,TGTGCCAGCAACATCGACAGGGGAGGAAACTACAATGAGCAGTTCTTC
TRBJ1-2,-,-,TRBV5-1,CASSPSDGANYGYTF,TGCGCCAGCAGCCCCTCGGACGGAGCTAACTATGGCTACACCTTC
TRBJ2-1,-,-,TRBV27,CASSDLYNEQFF,TGTGCCAGCAGTGACCTTTACAATGAGCAGTTCTTC
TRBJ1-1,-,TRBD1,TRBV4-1,CASSRVDREIPEAFF,TGCGCCAGCAGCCGAGTCGACAGGGAGATCCCTGAAGCTTTCTTT
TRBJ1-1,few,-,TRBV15,CATSRELEAFF,TGTGCCACCAGCAGAGAACTAGAAGCTTTCTTT
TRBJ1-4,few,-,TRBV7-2,CASSLGVDIQSNEKLFF,TGTGCCAGCAGCTTAGGAGTTGATATTCAGTCTAATGAAAAACTGTTTTTT
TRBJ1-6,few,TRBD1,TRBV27,CASSLRGQGDNSPLHF,TGTGCCAGCAGTTTACGGGGACAGGGGGATAATTCACCCCTCCACTTT
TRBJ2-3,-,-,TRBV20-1,CSEGDGNTDTQYF,TGCAGTGAGGGGGACGGAAACACAGATACGCAGTATTTT
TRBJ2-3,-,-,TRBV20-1,CSAHRVPHTDTQYF,TGCAGTGCCCACCGGGTTCCCCACACAGATACGCAGTATTTT
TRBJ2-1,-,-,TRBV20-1,CSATRGGVGNEQFF,TGCAGTGCGACCCGAGGGGGGGTAGGGAATGAGCAGTTCTTC
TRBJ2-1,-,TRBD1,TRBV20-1,CCARDNRGQVYNEQFF,TGCTGTGCTAGAGATAACAGGGGGCAGGTTTACAATGAGCAGTTCTTC
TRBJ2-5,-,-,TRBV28,CASSLAAGGGQETQYF,TGTGCCAGCAGTTTAGCGGCAGGGGGAGGGCAAGAGACCCAGTACTTC
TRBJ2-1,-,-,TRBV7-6,CASSLRGPVYNEQFF,TGTGCCAGCAGCTTAAGAGGGCCTGTGTACAATGAGCAGTTCTTC
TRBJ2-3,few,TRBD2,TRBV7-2,CASSLRRGSGRIDTQYF,TGTGCCAGCAGCTTAAGGCGGGGTAGCGGGAGAATAGATACGCAGTATTTT
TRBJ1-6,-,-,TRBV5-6,CASSPKGLFGSPLHF,TGTGCCAGCAGCCCAAAGGGACTTTTCGGTTCACCCCTCCACTTT
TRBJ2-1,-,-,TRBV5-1,CASSSQGGFGEQFF,TGCGCCAGCAGCAGTCAGGGGGGGTTCGGTGAGCAGTTCTTC
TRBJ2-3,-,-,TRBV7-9,CASSAYLDTQYF,TGTGCCAGCAGCGCATACTTAGATACGCAGTATTTT
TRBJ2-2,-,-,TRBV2,CASSAMGENTGELFF,TGTGCCAGCAGTGCTATGGGGGAGAACACCGGGGAGCTGTTTTTT